The next 15 T cell receptor beta chains were all read from a single sample in a study of blood T cell repertoires in COVID-19 (dated by TCRdb to 2018 to 2020). Library prep was done by the immunoSEQ multiplex PCR assay. The table was pulled from immuneACCESS by TCRdb, which kept in-frame rearrangements only. Such tables lose some clones; where checked, under half of the loss comes from unresolved V genes, and the rest has no known cause. A total of over 600,000 clones appear in this sample, 85% to 90% of them only once. The top ten hold roughly 0.25% of the sample. The sequencing input was peripheral blood. The receptors derive from a woman younger than 30 with acute or convalescent COVID-19.

This chain uses TRBV4-2 with TRBJ1-2; possible D gene TRBD1, 6 bases. CDR1 LGHNA and CDR2 YNFKEQ come from the germline V gene. The ends were cut back, 3 bases at V and 8 bases at J, with 10 bases in the middle. The CDR3 has 12 amino acids. CDR3 DNA: TGTGCCAGCAGCCAGACAGGTTCCGGCTACACCTTC. Translation: CASSQTGSGYTF.

This rearrangement joins TRBV7-9 to TRBJ1-1; 7 bases are shared with TRBD1. The ends lost 1 base at V and 6 bases at J; junction bases unmatched: 2. The CDR3 totals 13 residues. The V gene's germline CDR1 is SEHNR and CDR2 FQNEAQ (reference sequence). The CDR3 nucleotides read TGTGCCAGCAGCTTAGGACAGGGCGCTGAAGCTTTCTTT. Amino acid sequence: CASSLGQGAEAFF.

The J gene is TRBJ1-1, the V gene TRBV9; the D gene is possibly TRBD1 (6 bases). The germline CDR1 and CDR2 sequences are SGDLS and YYNGEE. This CDR3 contains 15 residues. With 4 bases removed from V and 3 bases from J, the gap between germline ends came to 16 bases. The CDR3 sequence is CASSPKSQGYTEAFF. CDR3 bases: TGTGCCAGCAGCCCCAAATCGCAGGGGTACACTGAAGCTTTCTTT.

This chain's CDR3 is CASSLGSRGIGTNEKLFF. DNA for the CDR3: TGTGCCAGCAGCTTAGGTTCCAGGGGGATCGGGACTAATGAAAAACTGTTTTTT. This chain connects TRBV13 to TRBJ1-4; TRBD1 aligns across 7 bases. With 0 bases clipped from V and 2 bases from J, the junction kept 9 bases outside the gene matches. CDR3 length equals 18 residues. Germline CDR1 reads PRHDT; CDR2 reads FYEKMQ (reference sequence). The full variable domain, with the rest looked up from reference TRBV13 and TRBJ1-4, is AAGVIQSPRHLIKEKRETATLKCYPIPRHDTVYWYQQGPGQDPQFLISFYEKMQSDKGSIPDRFSAQQFSDYHSELNMSSLELGDSALYFCASSLGSRGIGTNEKLFFGSGTQLSVL.

The chain is built from TRBV7-3 and TRBJ2-3; D may be TRBD2 (5 bases). Germline lookup yields CDR1 SGHTA and CDR2 FQGTGA. V gave up 6 bases and J gave up 2 bases, with 15 bases separating them. The CDR3 has 15 amino acids. CDR3 coding DNA: TGTGCCAGCAGGCTGGGAGTTACCCTCACAGATACGCAGTATTTT. It codes for CASRLGVTLTDTQYF.

The chain carries TRBV19 and TRBJ1-2; weak D call: TRBD1 (6 bases). V dropped 1 base and J dropped 2 bases, with 11 bases sitting between them. Germline CDR1 LNHDA, CDR2 SQIVND (reference sequence). CDR3 length: 15 residues. The CDR3 sequence is CASSIATDRNYGYTF. CDR3 coding DNA: TGTGCCAGTAGTATAGCTACTGACAGGAACTATGGCTACACCTTC.

In regard to this clone: The same CDR3 can be traced to other DNA sequences in this sample. V and J are TRBV6-5 and TRBJ1-1, with 7 bases that match TRBD1. Trimming removed 0 bases from V and 8 bases from J; junction bases left unmatched: 6. CDR3 length: 14 amino acids. Germline V gene sequence: CDR1 MNHEY, CDR2 SVGAGI. The CDR3 bases are TGTGCCAGCAGTTACTCGACAGGGCGGACGGAAGCTTTCTTT. It is translated as CASSYSTGRTEAFF.

This chain joins TRBV2 and TRBJ2-3; TRBD1 might be the D (6 bases). The CDR3 extends over 14 amino acids. Germline values: CDR1 SNHLY, CDR2 FYNNEI. Trimming shortened V by 7 bases and J by 1 base, and 12 bases separated the two germline ends. CDR3 amino acids: CASTDDRRTDTQYF. DNA of the CDR3: TGTGCCAGCACCGATGACAGGCGCACAGATACGCAGTATTTT.

Regarding this clone: This clone may be a read error of a much larger clone one base away. The chain is built from TRBV10-3 and TRBJ1-5; 7 nucleotides match TRBD1. The length of the CDR3 is 13 residues. Unmatched junction bases numbered 1, after V lost 6 bases and J lost 2 bases. Germline CDR1 ENHRY, CDR2 SYGVKD. The CDR3 nucleotides are TGTGCCATCAGCGACAGGGGCAATCAGCCCCAGCATTTT. It encodes CAISDRGNQPQHF.

This sequence joins TRBV6-5 and TRBJ1-1; 8 positions match TRBD1. The CDR3 covers 15 residues. J was trimmed by 4 bases and V by 6 bases; bases with no gene match: 10. Germline CDR1 reads MNHEY; CDR2 reads SVGAGI. The CDR3 loop is CASRPTRTGSTEAFF. Written as DNA, the CDR3 is TGTGCCAGCAGGCCAACGCGGACAGGGAGCACTGAAGCTTTCTTT.

This sequence joins TRBV20-1 and TRBJ1-1; no reliable D call. Germline-derived CDR1 and CDR2 are DFQATT and SNEGSKA (reference sequence). The germline V and J ends were trimmed by 7 bases and 10 bases, with 16 bases remaining between them. This CDR3 has 11 amino acids. The CDR3 nucleotides are TGCAGTGTCCGGCGAGATGTAGCAGCTTTCTTT. As protein: CSVRRDVAAFF.

This sequence joins TRBV28 and TRBJ1-2; TRBD1 might be the D (5 bases). Germline CDR1 is MDHEN and CDR2 is SYDVKM. Trimming took off 7 bases at V and 3 bases at J, with 9 bases between the two ends. The CDR3 spans 12 residues. The CDR3 region is CASTPGDYGYTF. The CDR3, as DNA: TGTGCCAGCACCCCGGGGGACTATGGCTACACCTTC.

The rearrangement joins TRBV7-2 to TRBJ1-4; the D gene is possibly TRBD1 (5 bases). V was trimmed by 3 bases and J by 0 bases, leaving 8 bases between them. CDR1 is SGHTA and CDR2 is FQGNSA in the germline V gene. This CDR3 is 15 amino acids long. This chain's CDR3 is CASSLFRATNEKLFF. The DNA for the CDR3 is TGTGCCAGCAGCTTGTTCAGGGCAACTAATGAAAAACTGTTTTTT.

This clone was counted a single time. This chain links TRBV27 with TRBJ2-7; D unresolved. The V gene's germline CDR1 is MNHEY and CDR2 SMNVEV (reference sequence). The CDR3 runs 13 residues. The germline V and J ends were trimmed by 4 bases and 3 bases, with 10 bases remaining between them. CDR3 amino acids: CASSYQRHYEQYF. The CDR3 DNA reads as TGTGCCAGCAGTTATCAGAGACACTACGAGCAGTACTTC.

This clone occurred a few times. CDR3 DNA: TGTGCCATCAGGCAGGCCTGGGACACTGAAGCTTTCTTT. Translating it yields CAIRQAWDTEAFF. The chain joins TRBV10-3 to TRBJ1-1; no definite D call. CDR3 size: 13 residues. CDR1 and CDR2 from the germline V gene are ENHRY and SYGVKD. Trimming took 6 bases from V and 3 from J, leaving 11 bases between them.